This T cell receptor (beta chain) came from a study of CD8 T cells in Susac syndrome. The CDR3 sequence is 15 residues long. The germline V and J ends were trimmed by 3 bases and 0 bases, with 9 bases remaining between them. Germline V gene lookup returns CDR1 LNHDA and CDR2 SQIVND (reference sequence). CD8+ and CD4+ T cells circulating in blood were sequenced for TCR beta. The multiple sclerosis controls were treatment-naive patients, and their relapsing-remitting disease was stable or active. Negative magnetic isolation gave CD8+ and CD4+ cells; FACS enriched CD8+ TEMRA. Random hexamers served to reverse transcribe about 0.45 to 1 ug RNA. An immunoSEQ multiplex PCR generated amplified TCR beta CDR3 products spanning 54 Vbeta and 13 Jbeta. MiXCR was run by TCRdb on the immunoSEQ multiplex PCR reads, yielding one entry per CDR3 protein. The data show more than 250,000 distinct CDR3 sequences, with just over 90% seen just once and approximately 0.065% held by the top ten.

The receptor's source is a human donor with multiple sclerosis. V usage is TRBV19 and J usage is TRBJ1-3; D gene unclear. Sequenced input: CD4+ T cells from PBMCs. This CDR3 reads CASSIGRTSGNTIYF. The DNA of the CDR3 is TGTGCCAGTAGTATCGGGCGAACCTCTGGAAACACCATATATTTT. Full variable domain (missing parts from reference TRBV19 and TRBJ1-3): DGGITQSPKYLFRKEGQNVTLSCEQNLNHDAMYWYRQDPGQGLRLIYYSQIVNDFQKGDIAEGYSVSREKKESFPLTVTSAQKNPTAFYLCASSIGRTSGNTIYFGEGSWLTVV.